These 10 T cell receptor beta chains originate from one sample sequenced in a study of control samples from healthy donors and cancer patients. Generated by immunoSEQ multiplex PCR, the TCRdb table keeps only in-frame clones and is missing some. Here the sample spans 100,000 to 150,000 clones, 80% to 95% being singletons. The sequencing input was blood. These receptors came from a man aged 18 to 29 in good health.

The J gene is TRBJ2-2, the V gene TRBV15; either TRBD1 or TRBD2 may fit D (5 bases each). From germline, CDR1 is LNHNV and CDR2 YYDKDF (reference sequence). The ends were cut back, 3 bases at V and 0 bases at J, with 14 bases in the middle. This CDR3 has 17 residues. The CDR3 DNA reads as TGTGCCACCAGCAGGATCGGGACGCTTACGAACACCGGGGAGCTGTTTTTT. It translates to CATSRIGTLTNTGELFF.

This clone was seen once. The rearrangement uses TRBV4-1 and TRBJ1-1; no reliable D call. This CDR3 region has 13 residues. V was trimmed by 0 bases and J by 11 bases, leaving 13 bases between them. Germline assignment: CDR1 MGHRA and CDR2 YSYEKL. CDR3 sequence: CASSQEQADGAFF. CDR3 DNA sequence: TGCGCCAGCAGCCAAGAGCAGGCCGACGGCGCTTTCTTT.

The chain uses TRBV7-9 and TRBJ1-1, with no clear D. Germline V gene sequence: CDR1 SEHNR, CDR2 FQNEAQ (reference sequence). Trimming stripped 2 bases from V and 3 bases from J, with 10 bases between. The CDR3 extends over 14 amino acids. This CDR3 reads CASSLTLYDTEAFF. The CDR3 DNA sequence: TGTGCCAGCAGCTTAACTTTATACGACACTGAAGCTTTCTTT.

The rearrangement uses TRBV7-9 and TRBJ2-3; 7 bases are a match to TRBD2. This CDR3 contains 15 residues. The germline gives CDR1 SEHNR, CDR2 FQNEAQ (reference sequence). The trim removed 1 base at V and 3 bases at J, leaving 4 bases unmatched. CDR3 loop: CASSLGRGETDTQYF. The CDR3 DNA is TGTGCCAGCAGCTTAGGTCGGGGGGAGACAGATACGCAGTATTTT. Full variable domain (outside the CDR3, taken from reference TRBV7-9 and TRBJ2-3): DTGVSQNPRHKITKRGQNVTFRCDPISEHNRLYWYRQTLGQGPEFLTYFQNEAQLEKSRLLSDRFSAERPKGSFSTLEIQRTEQGDSAMYLCASSLGRGETDTQYFGPGTRLTVL.

The chain carries TRBV21-1 and TRBJ2-1; the table's TRBD2 call for D was not verified on the DNA. TRBV21-1 is a pseudogene segment. The CDR3 length is 19 residues. The CDR3 reads CASSKVGLAGASPYNEQFF. The CDR3 DNA sequence: TGTGCCAGCAGCAAAGTCGGACTAGCGGGCGCTAGCCCCTACAATGAGCAGTTCTTC.

This chain connects TRBV10-3 to TRBJ2-7, with 8 bases identical to TRBD1. J was trimmed by 5 bases and V by 6 bases; bases with no gene match: 6. The CDR3 runs to 13 residues. Germline V gene lookup returns CDR1 ENHRY and CDR2 SYGVKD. This CDR3 is CAIRDRENHEQYF. Here the CDR3 DNA reads TGTGCCATCAGGGACAGGGAGAACCACGAGCAGTACTTC.

V is TRBV2 and J is TRBJ1-1, with D unclear. Germline lookup yields CDR1 SNHLY and CDR2 FYNNEI. The V end lost 6 bases, the J end lost 1 base, and 9 bases lay between the germline ends. This CDR3 contains 13 residues. Here the CDR3 DNA reads TGTGCCAGCAGGATGGGGTCGAACACTGAAGCTTTCTTT. Translated: CASRMGSNTEAFF.

The rearrangement links TRBV18 to TRBJ2-1, with 8 bases aligning to TRBD2. The V and J ends lost 4 bases and 4 bases, in that order; junction bases with no gene match: 6. This CDR3 region has 15 residues. Germline V gives CDR1 KGHSH, CDR2 LQKENI. Here the CDR3 reads CASSLAGNFYNEQFF. The CDR3 nucleotides are TGTGCCAGCTCACTAGCGGGGAATTTTTACAATGAGCAGTTCTTC.

V and J are TRBV5-6 and TRBJ2-3; D gene unclear. CDR3 length: 15 residues. V was trimmed by 0 bases and J by 2 bases, leaving 10 bases between them. Per germline, CDR1 SGHDT and CDR2 YYEEEE. The CDR3 DNA follows: TGTGCCAGCAGCTTGGGTGGGGATCCCACAGATACGCAGTATTTT. Encoded protein: CASSLGGDPTDTQYF. The variable domain in full, with the rest retrieved from reference TRBV5-6 and TRBJ2-3, is DAGVTQSPTHLIKTRGQQVTLRCSPKSGHDTVSWYQQALGQGPQFIFQYYEEEERQRGNFPDRFSGHQFPNYSSELNVNALLLGDSALYLCASSLGGDPTDTQYFGPGTRLTVL.

The genes are TRBV7-2 and TRBJ1-4; the D is unclear. Deletions cut 5 bases from V and 8 bases from J, with 18 bases between. Germline-derived CDR1 and CDR2 are SGHTA and FQGNSA. This CDR3 has 15 residues. CDR3 loop: CASSPGAILGEKLFF. The CDR3 DNA sequence: TGTGCCAGCAGCCCCGGTGCCATCCTTGGGGAAAAACTGTTTTTT.